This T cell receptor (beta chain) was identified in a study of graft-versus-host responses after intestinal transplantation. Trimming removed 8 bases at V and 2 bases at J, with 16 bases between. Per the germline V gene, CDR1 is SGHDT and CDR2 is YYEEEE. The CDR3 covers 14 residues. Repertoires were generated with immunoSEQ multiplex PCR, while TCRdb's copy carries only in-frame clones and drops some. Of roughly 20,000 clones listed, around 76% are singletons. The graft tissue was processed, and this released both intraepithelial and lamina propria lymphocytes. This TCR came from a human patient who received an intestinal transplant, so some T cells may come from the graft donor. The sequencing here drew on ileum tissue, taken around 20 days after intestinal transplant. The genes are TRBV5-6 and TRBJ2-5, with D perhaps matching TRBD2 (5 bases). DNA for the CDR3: TGTGCCAGTTCGGGGTTCGACTATCAAGAGACCCAGTACTTC. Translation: CASSGFDYQETQYF. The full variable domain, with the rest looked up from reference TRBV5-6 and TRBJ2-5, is DAGVTQSPTHLIKTRGQQVTLRCSPKSGHDTVSWYQQALGQGPQFIFQYYEEEERQRGNFPDRFSGHQFPNYSSELNVNALLLGDSALYLCASSGFDYQETQYFGPGTRLLVL.